This record concerns one T cell receptor (beta chain) sequence. The data originate from a study of blood T cell repertoires in COVID-19. Looking at the study overall: The analysed material was cDNA or gDNA that came from T cells, B-cell-depleted T cells, or PBMCs.

Original handling: Estimated nucleated cell counts came from reference gene primer amplification. TCRdb's copy holds only in-frame clones and misses some; the assay was immunoSEQ multiplex PCR. The V and J calls and the clone size are those of that table, but D and trimming were determined from the DNA. The repertoire includes around 260,000 clones, 80% to 90% of them detected once, and about 2% sits in the top ten. The germline gives CDR1 SGHAT, CDR2 FQNNGV. The CDR3 loop spans 15 amino acids. With V trimmed by 5 bases and J by 0 bases, 5 bases remained unmatched. The sample comprised peripheral blood. This receptor was taken from a man aged 25-40 years with active or convalescent COVID-19. This chain connects TRBV11-2 to TRBJ1-2; 8 bases are shared with TRBD1. The CDR3 protein is CASSDRGVTNYGYTF. Here the CDR3 DNA reads TGTGCCAGCAGCGACAGGGGCGTTACTAACTATGGCTACACCTTC.